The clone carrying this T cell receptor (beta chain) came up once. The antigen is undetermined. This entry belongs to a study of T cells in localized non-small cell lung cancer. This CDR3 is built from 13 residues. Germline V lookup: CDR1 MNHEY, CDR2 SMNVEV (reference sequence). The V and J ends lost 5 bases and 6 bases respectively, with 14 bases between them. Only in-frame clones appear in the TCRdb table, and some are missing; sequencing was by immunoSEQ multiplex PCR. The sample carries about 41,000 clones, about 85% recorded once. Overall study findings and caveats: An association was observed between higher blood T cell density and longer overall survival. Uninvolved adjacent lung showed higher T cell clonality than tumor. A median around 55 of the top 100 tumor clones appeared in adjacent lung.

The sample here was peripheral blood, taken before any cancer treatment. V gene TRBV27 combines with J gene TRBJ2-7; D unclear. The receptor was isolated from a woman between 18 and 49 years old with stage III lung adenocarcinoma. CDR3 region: CASSRLVYGEQYF. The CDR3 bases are TGTGCCAGCAGTCGGCTAGTCTATGGCGAGCAGTACTTC.